A single T cell receptor beta chain is shown here with its context. Its antigen is undetermined. Measured with immunoSEQ multiplex PCR; TCRdb has only the in-frame clones, and not every one. The repertoire consists of just over 14,000 clones, with around 94% occurring once and the leading ten covering more than 0.7%. These data are taken from a study of graft-versus-host responses after intestinal transplantation. On the study more broadly: The recipients all started with anti-thymocyte globulin induction and then took tacrolimus and steroids for 3 to 4 years. Study-wide findings and caveats: Early HvG declines after transplant were associated with peak circulating GvH clone levels. Detection of GvH clones occurred in recipient marrow, and some had their first appearance in ileum or blood. Across patients carrying graft-donor T cell macrochimerism, allografts held high graft-versus-host to host-versus-graft clonal ratios.

The input for sequencing was PBMCs, taken 9 days after transplant. The source is a human patient who received an intestinal transplant, so some T cells may come from the graft donor.

CDR3: CASSLHGTSETQYF. CDR3 bases: TGTGCCAGCAGTTTACACGGGACTAGCGAGACCCAGTACTTC. J is TRBJ2-5 and V is TRBV28; 9 bases agree with TRBD2. Germline CDR1 MDHEN, CDR2 SYDVKM. The CDR3 contains 14 residues. The V gene end was trimmed by 2 bases and the J gene end by 5 bases; junction bases not matched to a gene: 3.